This TCR beta chain is from a study of neoadjuvant anti-PD-1 for oral cavity cancer. Study context: Patients without progression got a fourth dose around day 43. The study, taken as a whole, reports: Pretreatment Treg/Th17 ratio correlated inversely with post-treatment tumor clonality.

V lost 5 bases and J lost 1; bases outside the gene matches: 10. CDR3 size: 17 residues. Germline V gene sequence: CDR1 WSHSY, CDR2 SAAADI. This table comes from immunoSEQ multiplex PCR, and its TCRdb copy is limited to in-frame clones, with some not included. The data contain about 16,000 clones, roughly 70% of them singletons. Blood cells were analyzed directly, without culture or expansion. A single count supports this clone. Its antigen is still unknown. The receptor comes from a person between 40 and 80 years old with oral cavity squamous cell carcinoma. This sample comprised PBMCs, obtained before nivolumab (anti-PD-1) treatment. This chain links TRBV10-2 with TRBJ2-4; 8 nucleotides match TRBD1. The CDR3 protein is CASSLSKGDRAKNIQYF. The CDR3 DNA sequence: TGCGCCAGCAGTCTAAGTAAAGGGGACAGGGCCAAAAACATTCAGTACTTC.